These 26 T cell receptor beta chains originate from one sample sequenced in a study of shared clonotypes between healthy human individuals (dated by TCRdb to 2019 to 2021). Library generation was performed with the immunoSEQ multiplex PCR assay. In its TCRdb copy, this immuneACCESS table keeps in-frame sequences only and misses some clones. Where compared with another copy, unresolved V genes explain less than half of these, and the others have no known cause. For this sample there are around 2.1 million clones; 93% appear just once. The ten biggest clones cover around 1.7% of the sample. For the CD8 naive samples, CD45RO-negative cells were positively selected for CCR7, yielding a CD45RA+CCR7+ population from which TemRA cells were excluded. Sequencing was performed on naive CD8+ T cells from PBMCs. Per the publication, the cell subset or site label means: CD45RA+CCR7+. The receptors shown here come from a man between 18 and 35 years old in good health. Some clones in this sample may be carry-over from other donors' samples.

This clone was seen a handful of times. This chain uses TRBV28 with TRBJ1-5; 9 positions match TRBD1. J was trimmed by 6 bases and V by 5 bases; bases with no gene match: 5. The CDR3 is 14 amino acids. Germline CDR1 is MDHEN and CDR2 is SYDVKM. CDR3 protein: CASSQGTGIQPQHF. The CDR3, as DNA: TGTGCCAGCAGTCAGGGGACAGGGATTCAGCCCCAGCATTTT.

This chain connects TRBV28 to TRBJ1-2; 7 nucleotides agree with TRBD1. This CDR3 region has 15 residues. Trimming took 5 bases from V and 4 from J; bases not matched to a gene: 10. Per germline, CDR1 MDHEN and CDR2 SYDVKM. The CDR3 is CASSPHPRQGYGYTF. For the CDR3, the DNA is TGTGCCAGCAGTCCCCACCCCAGACAGGGCTATGGCTACACCTTC.

The chain employs TRBV29-1 and TRBJ1-2; perhaps TRBD1 as D (5 bases). V lost 7 bases and J 4 bases, leaving 7 bases between the germline ends. The CDR3 extends over 10 amino acids. The germline V gene has CDR1 SQVTM and CDR2 ANQGSEA. The CDR3 reads CSADSYGYTF. CDR3 DNA: TGCAGCGCCGACAGCTATGGCTACACCTTC.

This sequence joins TRBV18 and TRBJ1-3, with a possible D match to TRBD1 (5 bases). The V gene lost 3 bases and the J gene lost 0 bases, with 6 bases spanning the gap. This CDR3 contains 14 residues. Germline V gene sequence: CDR1 KGHSH, CDR2 LQKENI. The CDR3 DNA follows: TGTGCCAGCTCACCGGACAACTCTGGAAACACCATATATTTT. This gives the protein CASSPDNSGNTIYF. The complete variable domain, with remaining parts taken from reference TRBV18 and TRBJ1-3, reads NAGVMQNPRHLVRRRGQEARLRCSPMKGHSHVYWYRQLPEEGLKFMVYLQKENIIDESGMPKERFSAEFPKEGPSILRIQQVVRGDSAAYFCASSPDNSGNTIYFGEGSWLTVV.

The chain recombines TRBV10-3 with TRBJ2-5; perhaps TRBD1 as D (6 bases). The J call is in doubt because the DNA end fits TRBJ2-7 better. There are 16 residues in the CDR3. The germline V gene encodes CDR1 ENHRY and CDR2 SYGVKD. The CDR3 bases are TGTGCCATCAGTGAGGGACAGTTAGACCGATCCTACGAGCAGTACTTC. Translating it yields CAISEGQLDRSYEQYF.

This clone was recorded once. V gene TRBV12-5 combines with J gene TRBJ1-3, with D maybe TRBD1 (5 bases). The CDR3 is 14 residues long. V was trimmed by 9 bases and J by 2 bases, leaving 14 bases between them. Germline V gene sequence: CDR1 LGHNT, CDR2 FRNRAP. CDR3 loop: CARGVGRAGNTIYF. The CDR3 DNA reads as TGTGCTAGGGGGGTGGGTAGGGCTGGAAACACCATATATTTT. The complete variable domain, with remaining parts taken from reference TRBV12-5 and TRBJ1-3, reads DARVTQTPRHKVTEMGQEVTMRCQPILGHNTVFWYRQTMMQGLELLAYFRNRAPLDDSGMPKDRFSAEMPDATLATLKIQPSEPRDSAVYFCARGVGRAGNTIYFGEGSWLTVV.

The chain couples TRBV27 to TRBJ2-7; TRBD1 agrees at 7 bases. Per germline, CDR1 MNHEY and CDR2 SMNVEV (reference sequence). Trimming at V came to 5 bases and at J to 1 base, leaving 5 bases not matched to a gene. The CDR3 contains 14 residues. In nucleotides, the CDR3 is TGTGCCAGCAGTCCTTGGGGACAGTCCTACGAGCAGTACTTC. Translated: CASSPWGQSYEQYF.

V usage is TRBV4-2 and J usage is TRBJ1-4; TRBD1 is a possible D gene (6 bases). Germline V gene lookup returns CDR1 LGHNA and CDR2 YNFKEQ. The CDR3 length is 16 residues. Between the trimmed V and J ends, which lost 1 base and 7 bases, there was a span of 16 bases. CDR3 sequence: CASSQGGGARGEKLFF. CDR3 DNA sequence: TGTGCCAGCAGCCAAGGAGGGGGGGCGCGGGGTGAAAAACTGTTTTTT.

The chain links TRBV19 to TRBJ1-4; D call uncertain. V lost 7 bases and J lost 0, with 12 bases in between. Germline-derived CDR1 and CDR2 are LNHDA and SQIVND (reference sequence). The CDR3 consists of 15 residues. CDR3 loop: CASTVGDATNEKLFF. CDR3 bases: TGTGCCAGTACGGTTGGAGATGCAACTAATGAAAAACTGTTTTTT. Drawing the rest from reference TRBV19 and TRBJ1-4, the complete variable domain is DGGITQSPKYLFRKEGQNVTLSCEQNLNHDAMYWYRQDPGQGLRLIYYSQIVNDFQKGDIAEGYSVSREKKESFPLTVTSAQKNPTAFYLCASTVGDATNEKLFFGSGTQLSVL.

The chain couples TRBV28 to TRBJ2-1; TRBD2 aligns across 9 bases. The CDR3 extends over 15 amino acids. J was trimmed by 2 bases and V by 5 bases; bases with no gene match: 4. CDR1 is MDHEN, CDR2 SYDVKM, per germline. DNA for the CDR3: TGTGCCAGCAGTCGCGGACTAGCGACCTACAATGAGCAGTTCTTC. Translated: CASSRGLATYNEQFF.

This clone occurred once. The J gene is TRBJ2-3, the V gene TRBV7-3, with D unresolved. Germline lookup yields CDR1 SGHTA and CDR2 FQGTGA. CDR3 length equals 13 residues. V lost 7 bases and J 0 bases, leaving 8 bases between the germline ends. The CDR3 bases are TGTGCCAGCACTGACCCCAGCACAGATACGCAGTATTTT. This gives the protein CASTDPSTDTQYF.

The rearrangement uses TRBV7-7 and TRBJ2-7, with 8 bases aligning to TRBD1. The CDR3 is made up of 15 amino acids. From germline, CDR1 is SSHAT and CDR2 FNYEAQ (reference sequence). Trimming took 0 bases from V and 5 from J; bases not matched to a gene: 6. CDR3 sequence reads: CASSLAQGAVDEQYF. The DNA for the CDR3 is TGTGCCAGCAGCTTAGCGCAGGGGGCTGTGGACGAGCAGTACTTC.

The chain couples TRBV5-4 to TRBJ2-1; D is undetermined. V lost 4 bases, J lost 0 bases, and 14 bases lay in between. CDR1 is SGHNT, CDR2 YYREEE, per germline (reference sequence). The CDR3 contains 16 residues. The DNA of the CDR3 is TGTGCCAGCAGCCAATCCCTGCAGAGCTCCTACAATGAGCAGTTCTTC. Its translation is CASSQSLQSSYNEQFF.

The chain recombines TRBV28 with TRBJ1-4, with D perhaps matching TRBD1 (5 bases). This CDR3 is 14 amino acids long. Trimming shortened V by 2 bases and J by 8 bases, and 12 bases separated the two germline ends. Per the germline V gene, CDR1 is MDHEN and CDR2 is SYDVKM. The DNA of the CDR3 is TGTGCCAGCAGTTTAAAGCGGTGGGGGGAAAAACTGTTTTTT. Protein product: CASSLKRWGEKLFF.

This rearrangement joins TRBV27 to TRBJ1-5; D uncertain. V shed 8 bases and J shed 3 bases, with 5 bases lying between them. Germline V lookup: CDR1 MNHEY, CDR2 SMNVEV (reference sequence). This CDR3 spans 11 amino acids. The CDR3 DNA reads TGTGCCAGCGGGATCAATCAGCCCCAGCATTTT. Protein: CASGINQPQHF.

J is TRBJ2-7 and V is TRBV14, with 8 positions matching TRBD1. Trimming removed 6 bases from V and 2 bases from J; junction bases left unmatched: 6. Germline lookup yields CDR1 SGHDN and CDR2 FVKESK. The CDR3 is 14 amino acids. DNA for the CDR3: TGTGCCAGCAGAGCCGGGACAGGAGCCTACGAGCAGTACTTC. Its translation is CASRAGTGAYEQYF.

This rearrangement joins TRBV28 to TRBJ2-2, with D tentatively TRBD1 or TRBD2 (6 bases each). CDR3 length: 15 amino acids. V dropped 1 base and J dropped 6 bases, with 12 bases sitting between them. Germline V gene sequence: CDR1 MDHEN, CDR2 SYDVKM. The CDR3 sequence is CASSLSPGEAGELFF. CDR3 coding DNA: TGTGCCAGCAGTTTATCTCCAGGGGAGGCCGGGGAGCTGTTTTTT.

This sequence joins TRBV11-2 and TRBJ1-2; a weak D match, TRBD1 (6 bases). V lost 2 bases to trimming and J lost 6 bases, with 13 bases between them. CDR3 length: 14 amino acids. The germline V gene has CDR1 SGHAT and CDR2 FQNNGV. The CDR3, as DNA: TGTGCCAGCAGCTTATTGCAGGGGAGAGATGGCTACACCTTC. Protein product: CASSLLQGRDGYTF.

The chain uses TRBV28 and TRBJ2-7; D is unclear. The CDR3 loop spans 14 amino acids. Germline CDR1 and CDR2: MDHEN and SYDVKM. Trimming left V 6 bases short and J 8 bases short, with 20 bases between. CDR3 coding DNA: TGTGCCAGCAGCGCCCTCGGGCTGTTTAATCAGCAGTACTTC. It is translated as CASSALGLFNQQYF. The variable domain in full, with the rest retrieved from reference TRBV28 and TRBJ2-7, is DVKVTQSSRYLVKRTGEKVFLECVQDMDHENMFWYRQDPGLGLRLIYFSYDVKMKEKGDIPEGYSVSREKKERFSLILESASTNQTSMYLCASSALGLFNQQYFGPGTRLTVT.

Worth noting for this clone: Other DNA sequences in the sample encode the same CDR3. The CDR3 reads CSVTSGYEQYF. CDR3 in DNA: TGCAGCGTGACCTCGGGCTACGAGCAGTACTTC. This chain joins TRBV29-1 and TRBJ2-7; D unclear. Trimming cost V 6 bases and J 3 bases, with 9 bases left between them. Germline CDR1 and CDR2: SQVTM and ANQGSEA. The CDR3 runs to 11 residues.

The chain couples TRBV9 to TRBJ2-5, with D perhaps TRBD1 or TRBD2 (5 bases each). The CDR3 covers 15 residues. V dropped 4 bases and J dropped 2 bases, with 15 bases sitting between them. Germline V gene data show CDR1 as SGDLS and CDR2 as YYNGEE. CDR3 in DNA: TGTGCCAGCAGCTTCAATCGGGACCCACAAGAGACCCAGTACTTC. The encoded protein is CASSFNRDPQETQYF.

V usage is TRBV19 and J usage is TRBJ2-3, with TRBD2 identical over 7 bases. Germline trimming cut 5 bases from V and 6 bases from J; bases unmatched to any gene: 17. This CDR3 has 17 residues. In germline, CDR1 is LNHDA, CDR2 SQIVND (reference sequence). The CDR3: CASSDNPGLSVADTQYF. The DNA for the CDR3 is TGTGCCAGTAGTGACAACCCGGGACTATCTGTGGCGGATACGCAGTATTTT.

This chain joins TRBV7-9 and TRBJ2-5; unclear D gene. CDR1 and CDR2 (germline): SEHNR, FQNEAQ (reference sequence). The CDR3 runs 16 residues. Trimming shortened V by 5 bases and J by 5 bases, and 21 bases separated the two germline ends. The CDR3 coding sequence is TGTGCCAGCAGCCCAAATGCAGGACGGACGTGGGAGACCCAGTACTTC. Translating gives CASSPNAGRTWETQYF.

The chain uses TRBV9 and TRBJ1-2; the D gene is possibly TRBD1 (5 bases). CDR3 length equals 14 residues. Trimming took off 0 bases at V and 8 bases at J, with 14 bases between the two ends. CDR1 is SGDLS and CDR2 is YYNGEE in the germline V gene. The CDR3 DNA follows: TGTGCCAGCAGCGTAGGGGGGGAGCAAAAAGGCTACACCTTC. This gives the protein CASSVGGEQKGYTF.

This rearrangement joins TRBV4-1 to TRBJ2-1, with unresolved D. V lost 6 bases to trimming and J lost 7 bases, with 7 bases between them. Germline values: CDR1 MGHRA, CDR2 YSYEKL. There are 11 residues in the CDR3. The CDR3 is CASRTGNEQFF. The CDR3 nucleotides are TGCGCCAGCAGAACCGGGAATGAGCAGTTCTTC.

The rearrangement uses TRBV9 and TRBJ2-7, with 8 bases identical to TRBD1. The CDR3 length is 15 residues. V shed 4 bases, J shed 1 base, and the junction held 7 bases outside the gene matches. Germline values: CDR1 SGDLS, CDR2 YYNGEE. The CDR3 DNA is TGTGCCAGCAGCCCCCGGGACAGGCTTTCCTACGAGCAGTACTTC. It translates to CASSPRDRLSYEQYF.